Below are 14 T cell receptor beta chains sequenced from a single sample in a study of blood T cell repertoires in COVID-19. Here immunoSEQ multiplex PCR was the method, and the copy in TCRdb shows in-frame clones only, minus some. The top ten clones hold roughly 25% of a sample with some 22,000 clones, 80% to 90% of them seen once. Sequenced material: peripheral blood. The receptors stem from a human donor with active COVID-19. The donor label of this sample is uncertain.

A remark on this clone: One end of the junction fails to match germline, which may point to a read error. The chain joins TRBV6-5 to TRBJ1-1, with 10 bases fitting TRBD1. The germline V gene encodes CDR1 MNHEY and CDR2 SVGAGI. The CDR3 is 14 residues long. CDR3 coding DNA: TGTGCCAGCAGACCGGGACAGGGGCCGACTGCAGCTTTCTTT. Protein sequence: CASRPGQGPTAAFF.

The V and J genes are TRBV6-2 or TRBV6-3 and TRBJ2-7, with 10 bases identical to TRBD2. Germline lookup yields CDR1 MNHEY and CDR2 SVGEGT. Germline trimming cut 5 bases from V and 2 bases from J; bases unmatched to any gene: 9. This CDR3 is 16 amino acids long. CDR3 sequence (DNA): TGTGCCAGCAGTCTTTATCGGACTAGCGGTACCTACGAGCAGTACTTC. Translating it yields CASSLYRTSGTYEQYF.

The rearrangement links TRBV14 to TRBJ2-3; 8 positions agree with TRBD1. Trimming removed 3 bases from V and 4 bases from J; junction bases left unmatched: 9. The V gene's germline CDR1 is SGHDN and CDR2 FVKESK. The CDR3 consists of 16 residues. CDR3 amino acids: CASSQTLRGRADTQYF. CDR3 nucleotides: TGTGCCAGCAGCCAGACCCTCAGGGGGCGGGCAGATACGCAGTATTTT.

The rearrangement joins TRBV5-4 to TRBJ2-2; perhaps TRBD1 as D (6 bases). CDR1 SGHNT and CDR2 YYREEE come from the germline V gene (reference sequence). The CDR3 sequence is 17 residues long. The V end lost 3 bases, the J end lost 0 bases, and 15 bases lay between the germline ends. The CDR3 DNA is TGTGCCAGCAGCTCCGGGACATTAGCATCGAACACCGGGGAGCTGTTTTTT. This codes for CASSSGTLASNTGELFF.

V is TRBV27 and J is TRBJ2-3, with D possibly TRBD2 on 5 matching bases. The V gene's germline CDR1 is MNHEY and CDR2 SMNVEV (reference sequence). There are 15 residues in the CDR3. The V and J ends lost 5 bases and 2 bases respectively, with 14 bases between them. In DNA form, the CDR3 reads TGTGCCAGCAGTCCTACTCGCGGGTCCACAGATACGCAGTATTTT. Its protein is CASSPTRGSTDTQYF.

There are a few counts of this clone. The chain links TRBV7-8 to TRBJ2-7, with D perhaps matching TRBD1 (6 bases). The V gene's germline CDR1 is SGHVS and CDR2 FQNEAQ. The V gene lost 4 bases and the J gene lost 3 bases, with 13 bases spanning the gap. The length of the CDR3 is 14 residues. CDR3 DNA sequence: TGTGCCAGCAGCTCGACTACAGGGAGCTACGAGCAGTACTTC. Its protein is CASSSTTGSYEQYF.

This sequence joins TRBV6-5 and TRBJ2-1; D ambiguous. The V and J ends lost 8 bases and 7 bases respectively, with 15 bases between them. This CDR3 is 13 amino acids long. Germline V CDR1 and CDR2: MNHEY, SVGAGI. The CDR3 sequence is CASAPYSRNEQFF. The CDR3 coding sequence is TGTGCCAGCGCACCATATTCTAGGAATGAGCAGTTCTTC.

The chain recombines TRBV9 with TRBJ2-5, with TRBD2 matching 8 bases. The CDR3 extends over 16 amino acids. The V segment lost 3 bases and the J segment 5 bases; nucleotides outside the gene matches: 12. Looked up from germline, CDR1 is SGDLS and CDR2 is YYNGEE. CDR3 loop: CASSEASAGGSETQYF. The CDR3 bases are TGTGCCAGCAGCGAGGCCTCGGCGGGGGGCTCTGAGACCCAGTACTTC.

The chain is built from TRBV6-7 and TRBJ2-1, with TRBD1 identical over 9 bases. TRBV6-7 qualifies as an ORF whose function is uncertain. Trimming cost V 2 bases and J 3 bases; bases outside gene matches: 11. CDR3 size: 18 residues. The DNA of the CDR3 is TGTGCCAGCAGTTACGCCGGGACAGGGCTTAAGGACTACAATGAGCAGTTCTTC. This translates into CASSYAGTGLKDYNEQFF.

The chain employs TRBV6-5 and TRBJ1-3; a possible D gene is TRBD1 (5 bases). Trimming removed 0 bases from V and 1 base from J, with 10 bases in between. Per the germline V gene, CDR1 is MNHEY and CDR2 is SVGAGI. The CDR3 is made up of 16 amino acids. The CDR3 here is CASSYSLGGSGNTIYF. CDR3 sequence (DNA): TGTGCCAGCAGTTACTCGTTGGGGGGATCTGGAAACACCATATATTTT.

This chain uses TRBV4-1 with TRBJ2-1; maybe TRBD1 (6 bases). CDR1 MGHRA and CDR2 YSYEKL come from the germline V gene. Trimming removed 2 bases at V and 2 bases at J, with 7 bases between. The CDR3 loop spans 14 amino acids. The DNA for the CDR3 is TGCGCCAGCAGCCAACAGGGGCCCTACAATGAGCAGTTCTTC. It encodes CASSQQGPYNEQFF.

The chain has TRBV6-4 and TRBJ2-3; a possible D gene is TRBD1 (6 bases). With 6 bases removed from V and 4 bases from J, the gap between germline ends came to 20 bases. The CDR3 runs 16 residues. Looked up from germline, CDR1 is MRHNA and CDR2 is SNTAGT. The chain's CDR3 is CASRIWGRTHADTQYF. The DNA for the CDR3 is TGTGCCAGCAGGATTTGGGGGCGGACGCACGCAGATACGCAGTATTTT.

The chain employs TRBV6-6 and TRBJ2-7; the D gene is possibly TRBD2 (7 bases). Trimming took off 3 bases at V and 5 bases at J, with 20 bases between the two ends. The CDR3 covers 16 residues. Germline V lookup: CDR1 MNHNY, CDR2 SVGAGI (reference sequence). CDR3 sequence reads: CASSYEGDGRTHEQYF. The DNA of the CDR3 is TGTGCCAGCAGTTATGAGGGGGACGGGAGGACCCACGAGCAGTACTTC.

The chain couples TRBV5-6 to TRBJ2-2; no firm D call. This CDR3 is built from 13 residues. V was cut by 1 base and J by 6 bases, with 7 bases left in between. CDR1 is SGHDT, CDR2 YYEEEE, per germline. This CDR3 reads CASSLMFSGELFF. CDR3 nucleotide sequence: TGTGCCAGCAGCTTGATGTTCTCCGGGGAGCTGTTTTTT. The variable domain in full, completed from reference TRBV5-6 and TRBJ2-2, reads DAGVTQSPTHLIKTRGQQVTLRCSPKSGHDTVSWYQQALGQGPQFIFQYYEEEERQRGNFPDRFSGHQFPNYSSELNVNALLLGDSALYLCASSLMFSGELFFGEGSRLTVL.